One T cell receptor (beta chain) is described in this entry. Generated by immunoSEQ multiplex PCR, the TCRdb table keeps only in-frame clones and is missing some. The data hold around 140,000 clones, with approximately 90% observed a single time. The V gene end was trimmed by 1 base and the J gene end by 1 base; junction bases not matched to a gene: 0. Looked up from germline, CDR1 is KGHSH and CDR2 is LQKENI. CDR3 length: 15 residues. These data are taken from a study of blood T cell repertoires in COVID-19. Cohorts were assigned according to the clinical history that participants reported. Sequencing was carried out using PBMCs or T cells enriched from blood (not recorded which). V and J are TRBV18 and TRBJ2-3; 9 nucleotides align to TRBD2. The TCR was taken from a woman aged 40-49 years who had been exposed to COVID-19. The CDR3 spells CASSPLAGGTDTQYF. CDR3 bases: TGTGCCAGCTCACCACTAGCGGGAGGCACAGATACGCAGTATTTT.